Below, one T cell receptor (beta chain) is given with its context. Its specificity is unknown. TCRdb independently ran MiXCR on the 5' RACE reads; one entry per CDR3 protein. The sample lists about 1.7 million distinct CDR3 sequences, about 31% occurring once. All of the donors were Caucasians in good health. The sample originates from a study of identical twins. From germline, CDR1 is SGHRS and CDR2 YFSETQ. The trim removed 4 bases at V and 4 bases at J, leaving 9 bases unmatched. The CDR3 has 17 residues. Study outcomes and limitations: Models underestimated TCR alpha sharing (out-of-frame) in monozygotic twins. When twins shared out-of-frame alpha sequences, those sequences had excess low generation probability.

Specimen: cord blood. The J gene is TRBJ2-3, the V gene TRBV5-1; TRBD2 agrees at 13 bases. The TCR sequence derives from a newborn girl in good health. CDR3 protein: CASSALGLAGIADTQYF. The CDR3 bases are TGCGCCAGCAGCGCGCTGGGACTAGCGGGGATTGCAGATACGCAGTATTTT.